These T cell receptor beta chains were read from a single sample in a study of T cell changes during pregnancy in multiple sclerosis. TCRdb keeps only in-frame clones here, not all; method: immunoSEQ multiplex PCR. The sample lists about 34,000 clones; around nine tenths were seen once. The sequences come from CD8+ T cells from peripheral blood mononuclear cells, collected in the third trimester of pregnancy. These receptor sequences come from a female donor with multiple sclerosis, enrolled in a pregnancy study. Each CDR3 is given with its conserved first and last residue. Fields, in order: V gene, clone size, J gene, D gene, CDR3 protein, CDR3 DNA. A D gene is named only where the DNA matches it firmly. Expanded clones get a size class; other rows say once, few or many, or leave the size out.

V: TRBV9; size: NA; J: TRBJ2-3; D: TRBD2; CDR3: CASSVAPSGGDTDTQYF; DNA: TGTGCCAGCAGCGTAGCTCCCAGCGGGGGTGACACAGATACGCAGTATTTT
V: TRBV4-3; size: once; J: TRBJ1-5; D: NA; CDR3: CASSQDSGAQPQHF; DNA: TGCGCCAGCAGCCAAGATAGCGGGGCTCAGCCCCAGCATTTT
V: TRBV4-1; size: NA; J: TRBJ2-7; D: TRBD1; CDR3: CASSQGQTFSYEQYF; DNA: TGCGCCAGCAGCCAGGGACAGACGTTCTCCTACGAGCAGTACTTC
V: TRBV7-9; size: NA; J: TRBJ1-5; D: NA; CDR3: CASSLGDQPQHF; DNA: TGTGCCAGCAGCTTAGGAGATCAGCCCCAGCATTTT
V: TRBV9; size: NA; J: TRBJ2-7; D: NA; CDR3: CASSAPDKSWEQYF; DNA: TGTGCCAGCAGCGCCCCAGATAAGTCGTGGGAGCAGTACTTC
V: TRBV7-2; size: NA; J: TRBJ1-1; D: TRBD1; CDR3: CASSPDLFWDRGAEAFF; DNA: TGTGCCAGCAGCCCCGACCTTTTTTGGGACAGGGGTGCTGAAGCTTTCTTT
V: TRBV4-1; size: few; J: TRBJ1-1; D: TRBD1; CDR3: CASSQDSPGGNTEAFF; DNA: TGCGCCAGCAGCCAAGATTCCCCAGGGGGCAACACTGAAGCTTTCTTT
V: TRBV6-5; size: NA; J: TRBJ1-1; D: NA; CDR3: CASNSGGARNTEAFF; DNA: TGTGCCAGCAACTCGGGGGGGGCACGGAACACTGAAGCTTTCTTT
V: TRBV7-9; size: once; J: TRBJ2-7; D: TRBD1; CDR3: CASSTLRDRASDEQYF; DNA: TGTGCCAGCAGCACCCTCCGGGACAGGGCTAGCGACGAGCAGTACTTC
V: TRBV11-3; size: NA; J: TRBJ2-3; D: TRBD2; CDR3: CASSLGGSYGGADTQYF; DNA: TGTGCCAGCAGCTTAGGGGGTTCCTACGGGGGGGCAGATACGCAGTATTTT
V: TRBV6-4; size: NA; J: TRBJ2-1; D: NA; CDR3: CASSDSLINEQFF; DNA: TGTGCCAGCAGTGACTCACTTATTAATGAGCAGTTCTTC
V: TRBV30; size: NA; J: TRBJ1-4; D: NA; CDR3: CAWSVGTGNQFF; DNA: NA
V: TRBV14; size: NA; J: TRBJ2-5; D: NA; CDR3: CASSQDSWKGETQYF; DNA: TGTGCCAGCAGCCAAGATTCCTGGAAGGGGGAGACCCAGTACTTC
V: TRBV5-4; size: NA; J: TRBJ2-5; D: NA; CDR3: CASSLDLGQDQETQYF; DNA: TGTGCCAGCAGCTTGGACCTTGGGCAGGACCAAGAGACCCAGTACTTC
V: TRBV30; size: NA; J: TRBJ2-7; D: TRBD1; CDR3: CAWSPPGGQYF; DNA: TGTGCCTGGAGTCCGCCAGGGGGGCAGTACTTC
V: TRBV19; size: NA; J: TRBJ1-1; D: NA; CDR3: CASSIDAPTGTEAFF; DNA: TGTGCCAGTAGTATAGATGCGCCAACGGGGACTGAAGCTTTCTTT
V: TRBV14; size: NA; J: TRBJ2-1; D: NA; CDR3: CASSLDRTRIGENEQFF; DNA: TGTGCCAGCAGCCTCGATAGAACTAGGATTGGGGAGAATGAGCAGTTCTTC
V: TRBV19; size: NA; J: TRBJ2-3; D: TRBD1; CDR3: CASNPTGISTDTQYF; DNA: TGTGCCAGTAACCCGACAGGGATTAGCACAGATACGCAGTATTTT
V: TRBV5-1; size: NA; J: TRBJ1-1; D: NA; CDR3: CASSLGRNTEAFF; DNA: TGCGCCAGCAGCTTGGGCAGGAACACTGAAGCTTTCTTT
V: TRBV5-8; size: NA; J: TRBJ1-6; D: NA; CDR3: CASSPGQTSYNSPLHF; DNA: TGTGCCAGCAGCCCAGGACAGACTTCCTATAATTCACCCCTCCACTTT
V: TRBV6-5; size: NA; J: TRBJ1-1; D: TRBD1; CDR3: CASSYLDRVGSEAFF; DNA: TGTGCCAGCAGTTACTTAGACAGGGTGGGTTCCGAAGCTTTCTTT
V: TRBV6-7; size: medium-sized; J: TRBJ1-5; D: NA; CDR3: CASSGQRNQPQHF; DNA: TGTGCCAGCAGCGGACAACGGAATCAGCCCCAGCATTTT
V: TRBV4-2; size: NA; J: TRBJ2-5; D: TRBD2; CDR3: CASSQAGGSETQYF; DNA: TGTGCCAGCAGCCAAGCGGGGGGGTCGGAGACCCAGTACTTC
V: TRBV5-4; size: NA; J: TRBJ2-5; D: NA; CDR3: CASSFPGQETQYF; DNA: TGTGCCAGCAGCTTCCCGGGCCAAGAGACCCAGTACTTC